These 22 T cell receptor beta chains came from one sample sequenced in a study of regulatory T cells in long-lasting Graves disease (dated by TCRdb to the early 2020s). In the paper's terms, the time point label means: persistent/refractory GD, antithyroid drugs over 5 years with positive TRAb. For both TCR sequencing and RNA sequencing, RNA was extracted from PBMCs in TRIzol. Libraries were made using multiplex PCR. Sequencing relied on an Illumina HiSeq 4000. To build TCR beta libraries, CDR3 regions were amplified by Arm-PCR using iRepertoire HTBI primers. TCRdb cleaned the public reads at Q25 with fastp, built clones with MiXCR and kept in-frame beta chains. All rows with the same CDR3 protein become a single entry with the most common DNA and genes. The sample data list 400,000 to 600,000 distinct CDR3 sequences, and about a fifth of these were observed just once. The ten largest clones add up to around 7% of the sample.

Source: peripheral blood mononuclear cells (PBMCs), taken when the disease was refractory, from a patient treated with antithyroid drugs. Receptor source: a female donor with Graves disease.

This chain connects TRBV28 to TRBJ2-4; D uncertain. The CDR3 consists of 12 residues. V lost 5 bases to trimming and J lost 9 bases, with 11 bases between them. Germline-derived CDR1 and CDR2 are MDHEN and SYDVKM. CDR3 DNA: TGTGCCAGCAGTCTCTTAGAAGGCATTCAGTACTTC. Residues: CASSLLEGIQYF.

In its sample, this clonotype was seen a few times. J is TRBJ2-7 and V is TRBV20-1; a weak D match, TRBD2 (5 bases). The CDR3 spans 13 residues. The V end was cut by 0 bases, the J end by 6 bases, with 12 bases between. Germline V gene data show CDR1 as DFQATT and CDR2 as SNEGSKA (reference sequence). CDR3 amino acids: CSARDQASSEQYF. The CDR3 DNA sequence: TGCAGTGCTAGAGATCAGGCTAGCTCCGAGCAGTACTTC.

This clonotype has a count of ten or more. A read error may explain this, as a much larger clone is one base away. This rearrangement joins TRBV9 to TRBJ1-1; no reliable D call. The V gene's germline CDR1 is SGDLS and CDR2 YYNGEE. V was shortened by 5 bases and J by 0 bases, with 8 bases between the two germline ends. The CDR3 is made up of 13 amino acids. CDR3 bases: TGTGCCAGCAGTGTACGGGTGAACACTGAAGCTTTCTTT. This translates into CASSVRVNTEAFF.

This clonotype was seen only a few times. The V and J genes are TRBV3-1 and TRBJ1-1; TRBD1 is a possible D gene (5 bases). CDR1 and CDR2 (germline): LGHDT, YNNKEL (reference sequence). The CDR3 spans 15 residues. The V and J ends lost 0 bases and 3 bases respectively, with 11 bases between them. The CDR3 bases are TGTGCCAGCAGCCAAGACGCACAGGACGACACTGAAGCTTTCTTT. Protein: CASSQDAQDDTEAFF.

This sequence joins TRBV12-5 and TRBJ1-4; a possible D gene is TRBD1 (6 bases). Germline CDR1 LGHNT, CDR2 FRNRAP. Trimming shortened V by 8 bases and J by 8 bases, and 15 bases separated the two germline ends. The CDR3 is 13 amino acids. The CDR3 bases are TGTGCTAGTTCCACAGGGTATTCGGAAAAACTGTTTTTT. Residues: CASSTGYSEKLFF.

This clonotype was seen ten or more times. CDR3 nucleotide sequence: TGTGCCAGCAGTTTTCCAGGGGGTTTGGGCGAGCAGTACTTC. Its protein is CASSFPGGLGEQYF. This chain uses TRBV2 with TRBJ2-7; 7 positions match TRBD1. The trim removed 5 bases at V and 6 bases at J, leaving 10 bases unmatched. The CDR3 loop spans 14 amino acids. CDR1 is SNHLY and CDR2 is FYNNEI in the germline V gene.

Many counts were recorded for this clonotype. The J gene is TRBJ2-4, the V gene TRBV11-2, with D perhaps TRBD2 (5 bases). The CDR3 loop spans 15 amino acids. V was clipped by 5 bases and J by 6 bases, with 17 bases between them. Germline V gene lookup returns CDR1 SGHAT and CDR2 FQNNGV. For the CDR3, the DNA is TGTGCCAGCAGCGTCTCGGGGAGTCGGGGAAACATTCAGTACTTC. It yields the protein CASSVSGSRGNIQYF.

On this clonotype: Just one base apart from a much larger clone, this may be a read error. This chain connects TRBV12-3 or TRBV12-4 to TRBJ2-7; possibly TRBD1 for D (7 bases). The CDR3 has 15 residues. The CDR3 reads CASSWGDSASYKQYF. In DNA, the CDR3 is TGTGCCAGCAGCTGGGGGGACAGCGCCTCCTACAAGCAGTACTTC.

The chain joins TRBV11-2 to TRBJ2-2, with 8 bases fitting TRBD1. The CDR3 spans 14 residues. Germline loops: CDR1 SGHAT, CDR2 FQNNGV. Germline trimming cut 8 bases from V and 7 bases from J; bases unmatched to any gene: 9. CDR3 nucleotides: TGTGCCAGCGGGTTCAGGGGGCGCGGCGGGGAGCTGTTTTTT. It specifies CASGFRGRGGELFF.

This clonotype was observed many times. CDR3 bases: TGTGCCAGCAGTGGGGACATCAGGAGAGAGACCCAGTACTTC. Encoded protein: CASSGDIRRETQYF. The chain carries TRBV12-3 or TRBV12-4 and TRBJ2-5; D possibly corresponds to TRBD1 (6 bases). Between the trimmed V and J ends, which lost 5 bases and 4 bases, there was a span of 14 bases. The CDR3 has 14 residues.

This clonotype was detected ten times or more. The chain links TRBV20-1 to TRBJ2-5; a weak D match, TRBD1 (6 bases). Germline V gene lookup returns CDR1 DFQATT and CDR2 SNEGSKA (reference sequence). Deletions cut 0 bases from V and 2 bases from J, with 7 bases between. This CDR3 is 13 amino acids long. The CDR3 sequence is CSARDTGQETQYF. The CDR3 DNA is TGCAGTGCTAGAGATACAGGGCAAGAGACCCAGTACTTC.

This clonotype was counted between two and nine times. CDR3 in DNA: TGTGCCAGCAGTTTGAGTCAGGGGGCTGGCACAGATACGCAGTATTTT. Its translation: CASSLSQGAGTDTQYF. The rearrangement uses TRBV28 and TRBJ2-3; TRBD1 agrees at 8 bases. Germline trimming cut 3 bases from V and 1 base from J; bases unmatched to any gene: 6. Germline assignment: CDR1 MDHEN and CDR2 SYDVKM. The length of the CDR3 is 16 residues.

This clonotype was counted between two and nine times. V gene TRBV12-3 or TRBV12-4 combines with J gene TRBJ1-2, with TRBD1 matching 8 bases. V lost 6 bases, J lost 8 bases, and 5 bases stayed unmatched. There are 12 residues in the CDR3. CDR3 sequence reads: CASSSQGVGYTF. CDR3 nucleotides: TGTGCCAGCAGCTCACAGGGGGTCGGCTACACCTTC.

The chain uses TRBV7-9 and TRBJ2-7; D uncertain. CDR1 is SEHNR and CDR2 is FQNEAQ in the germline V gene (reference sequence). The CDR3 has 14 residues. V was clipped by 1 base and J by 2 bases, with 9 bases between them. The CDR3 loop is CASSLEMRTYEQYF. The DNA of the CDR3 is TGTGCCAGCAGCTTAGAGATGAGGACCTACGAGCAGTACTTC.

The table lists this clonotype with a few counts. This rearrangement joins TRBV9 to TRBJ1-1, with D unresolved. The CDR3 is 14 residues long. V was trimmed by 0 bases and J by 6 bases, leaving 12 bases between them. Germline CDR1 SGDLS, CDR2 YYNGEE. CDR3 sequence reads: CASSVEEWGPEAFF. The CDR3 nucleotides are TGTGCCAGCAGCGTAGAGGAATGGGGTCCTGAAGCTTTCTTT.

The sample holds many counts of this clonotype. The rearrangement uses TRBV28 and TRBJ1-2; no firm D call. The V and J ends lost 2 bases and 6 bases respectively, with 10 bases between them. Germline V gene data show CDR1 as MDHEN and CDR2 as SYDVKM. This CDR3 spans 13 amino acids. CDR3 DNA sequence: TGTGCCAGCAGTTTAATAGACATCCATGGCTACACCTTC. Residues: CASSLIDIHGYTF.

This clonotype has only a few counts. V and J are TRBV27 and TRBJ2-7, with D perhaps matching TRBD1 (7 bases). The CDR3 is 15 residues long. CDR1 is MNHEY, CDR2 SMNVEV, per germline (reference sequence). V was shortened by 3 bases and J by 3 bases, with 15 bases between the two germline ends. The CDR3: CASSFGRGASYEQYF. The CDR3 DNA reads as TGTGCCAGCAGTTTCGGCAGGGGGGCCAGCTACGAGCAGTACTTC.

This clonotype has just a few counts. This chain joins TRBV7-9 and TRBJ1-5; D is possibly TRBD1 (6 bases). The V end was cut by 2 bases, the J end by 2 bases, with 13 bases between. In germline, CDR1 is SEHNR, CDR2 FQNEAQ (reference sequence). CDR3 length: 16 amino acids. The CDR3 loop is CASSLSGAKGNQPQHF. DNA for the CDR3: TGTGCCAGCAGCTTATCAGGGGCTAAGGGCAATCAGCCCCAGCATTTT.

This clonotype was detected many times. The chain has TRBV28 and TRBJ2-7; D remains ambiguous. Trimming shortened V by 5 bases and J by 3 bases, and 11 bases separated the two germline ends. CDR1 is MDHEN and CDR2 is SYDVKM in the germline V gene. CDR3 size: 13 residues. The CDR3 spells CASSPSTLYEQYF. In DNA form, the CDR3 reads TGTGCCAGCAGTCCGTCCACCCTCTACGAGCAGTACTTC. The entire variable domain, with the rest obtained from reference TRBV28 and TRBJ2-7, is as follows: DVKVTQSSRYLVKRTGEKVFLECVQDMDHENMFWYRQDPGLGLRLIYFSYDVKMKEKGDIPEGYSVSREKKERFSLILESASTNQTSMYLCASSPSTLYEQYFGPGTRLTVT.

This clonotype was recorded a few times. The J gene is TRBJ2-7, the V gene TRBV4-1; tentatively, D is TRBD1 (6 bases). Germline V gives CDR1 MGHRA, CDR2 YSYEKL. The V end lost 3 bases, the J end lost 5 bases, and 11 bases lay between the germline ends. The CDR3 extends over 13 amino acids. The CDR3 protein is CASSHTRQDEQYF. DNA for the CDR3: TGCGCCAGCAGCCATACCCGACAGGACGAGCAGTACTTC.

This clonotype was seen only a few times. This sequence joins TRBV11-2 and TRBJ2-1; possible D gene TRBD2, 5 bases. The V end lost 2 bases, the J end lost 6 bases, and 11 bases lay between the germline ends. The CDR3 is 14 residues long. Germline assignment: CDR1 SGHAT and CDR2 FQNNGV. For the CDR3, the DNA is TGTGCCAGCAGCTTACCCACTAGTCTCAATGAGCAGTTCTTC. It yields the protein CASSLPTSLNEQFF.

This clonotype has only a few counts. Given a much more abundant clone one base away, this may be a read error. This sequence joins TRBV6-5 and TRBJ2-7; D unresolved. CDR1 is MNHEY and CDR2 is SVGAGI in the germline V gene. This CDR3 spans 13 amino acids. V dropped 0 bases and J dropped 3 bases, with 6 bases sitting between them. As DNA, the CDR3 is TGTGCCAGCAGTTACTCGGCCAGCTACGAGCAGTACTTC. Encoded protein: CASSYSASYEQYF.